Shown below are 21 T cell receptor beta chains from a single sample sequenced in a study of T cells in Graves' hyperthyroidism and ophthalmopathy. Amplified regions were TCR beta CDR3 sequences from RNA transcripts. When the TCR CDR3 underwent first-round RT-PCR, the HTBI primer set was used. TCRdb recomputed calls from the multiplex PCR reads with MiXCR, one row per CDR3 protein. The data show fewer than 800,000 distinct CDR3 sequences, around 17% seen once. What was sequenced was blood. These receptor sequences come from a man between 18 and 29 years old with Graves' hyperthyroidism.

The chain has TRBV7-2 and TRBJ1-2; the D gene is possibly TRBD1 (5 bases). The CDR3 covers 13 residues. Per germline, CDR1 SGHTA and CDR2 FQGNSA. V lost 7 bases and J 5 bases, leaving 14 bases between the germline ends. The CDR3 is CASTISRGYGYTF. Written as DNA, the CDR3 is TGTGCCAGCACCATATCTCGGGGGTATGGCTACACCTTC.

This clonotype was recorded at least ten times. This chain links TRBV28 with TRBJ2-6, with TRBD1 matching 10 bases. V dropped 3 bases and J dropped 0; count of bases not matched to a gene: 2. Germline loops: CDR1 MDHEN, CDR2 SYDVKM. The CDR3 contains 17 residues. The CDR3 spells CASSFGTGVSGANVLTF. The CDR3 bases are TGTGCCAGCAGTTTCGGGACAGGGGTCTCTGGGGCCAACGTCCTGACTTTC.

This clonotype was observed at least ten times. The CDR3 nucleotides read TGTGCCAGCAGTGAAGCGCTTGGGGCGGTTAGGCCTACCCAGCAGTACTTC. Protein sequence: CASSEALGAVRPTQQYF. The chain is built from TRBV2 and TRBJ2-7; weak D call: TRBD1 (5 bases). The CDR3 has 17 amino acids. V lost 0 bases and J lost 8, with 23 bases in between. Germline CDR1 is SNHLY and CDR2 is FYNNEI.

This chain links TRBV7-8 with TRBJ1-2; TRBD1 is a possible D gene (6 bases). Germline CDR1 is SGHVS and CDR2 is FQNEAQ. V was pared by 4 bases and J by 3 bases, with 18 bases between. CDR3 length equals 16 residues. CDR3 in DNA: TGTGCCAGCAGCTCCCGGACAGTACCCAAATACTATGGCTACACCTTC. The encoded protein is CASSSRTVPKYYGYTF.

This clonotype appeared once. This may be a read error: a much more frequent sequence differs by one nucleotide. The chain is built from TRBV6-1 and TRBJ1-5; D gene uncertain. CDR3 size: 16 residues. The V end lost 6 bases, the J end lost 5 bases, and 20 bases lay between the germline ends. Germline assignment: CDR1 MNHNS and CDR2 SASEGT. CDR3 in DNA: TGTGCCAGCAGCGGGTGCATCGCGGCCGGGGATCAGCCCCAGCATTTT. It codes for CASSGCIAAGDQPQHF.

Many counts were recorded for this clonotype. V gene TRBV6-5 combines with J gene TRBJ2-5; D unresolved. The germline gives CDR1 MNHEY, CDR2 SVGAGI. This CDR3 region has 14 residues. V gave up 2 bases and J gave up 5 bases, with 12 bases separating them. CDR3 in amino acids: CASSYEPTGETQYF. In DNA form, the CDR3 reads TGTGCCAGCAGTTACGAGCCGACCGGGGAGACCCAGTACTTC.

The CDR3 loop reads CASSLPPSLKNEQFF. The CDR3 DNA reads TGCGCCAGCAGCTTGCCCCCCAGCCTTAAAAATGAGCAGTTCTTC. The V gene is TRBV5-1, the J gene TRBJ2-1; D call uncertain. Trimming took off 1 base at V and 7 bases at J, with 15 bases between the two ends. Germline CDR1 SGHRS, CDR2 YFSETQ. The CDR3 sequence is 15 residues long.

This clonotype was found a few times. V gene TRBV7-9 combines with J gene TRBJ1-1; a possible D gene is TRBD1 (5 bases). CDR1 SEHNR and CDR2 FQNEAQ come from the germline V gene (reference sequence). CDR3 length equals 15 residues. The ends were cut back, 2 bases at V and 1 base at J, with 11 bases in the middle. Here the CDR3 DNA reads TGTGCCAGCAGCTTAAGCGACAGAGAGAACACTGAAGCTTTCTTT. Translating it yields CASSLSDRENTEAFF.

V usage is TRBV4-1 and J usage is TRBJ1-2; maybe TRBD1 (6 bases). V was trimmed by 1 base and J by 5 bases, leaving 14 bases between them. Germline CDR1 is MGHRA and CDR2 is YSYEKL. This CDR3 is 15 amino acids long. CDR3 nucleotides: TGCGCCAGCAGCCAAGCACCGGGGGCGCTTTATGGCTACACCTTC. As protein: CASSQAPGALYGYTF.

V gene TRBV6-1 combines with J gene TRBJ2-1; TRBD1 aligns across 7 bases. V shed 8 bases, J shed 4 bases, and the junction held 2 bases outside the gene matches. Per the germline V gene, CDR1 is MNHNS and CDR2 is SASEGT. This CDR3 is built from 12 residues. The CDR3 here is CASQGVYNEQFF. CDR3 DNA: TGTGCCAGCCAGGGGGTTTACAATGAGCAGTTCTTC.

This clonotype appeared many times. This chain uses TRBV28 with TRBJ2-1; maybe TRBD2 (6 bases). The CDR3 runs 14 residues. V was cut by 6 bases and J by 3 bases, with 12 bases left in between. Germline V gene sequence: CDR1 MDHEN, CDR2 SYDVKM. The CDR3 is CASRQTDYYNEQFF. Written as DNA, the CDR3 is TGTGCCAGCAGGCAAACGGACTACTACAATGAGCAGTTCTTC.

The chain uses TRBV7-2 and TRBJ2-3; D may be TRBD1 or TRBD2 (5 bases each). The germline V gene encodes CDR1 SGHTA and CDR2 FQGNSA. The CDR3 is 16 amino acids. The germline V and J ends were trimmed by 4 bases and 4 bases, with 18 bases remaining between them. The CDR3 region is CASSSYRDQFPDTQYF. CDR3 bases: TGTGCCAGCAGCTCCTACCGGGACCAGTTCCCAGATACGCAGTATTTT.

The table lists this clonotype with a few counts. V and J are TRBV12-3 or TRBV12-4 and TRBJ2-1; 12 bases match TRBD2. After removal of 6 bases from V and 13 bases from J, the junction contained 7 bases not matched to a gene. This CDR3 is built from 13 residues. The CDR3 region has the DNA TGTGCCAGCAGCTTACTAGCGGGAGGATTCCAGTTCTTC. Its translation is CASSLLAGGFQFF.

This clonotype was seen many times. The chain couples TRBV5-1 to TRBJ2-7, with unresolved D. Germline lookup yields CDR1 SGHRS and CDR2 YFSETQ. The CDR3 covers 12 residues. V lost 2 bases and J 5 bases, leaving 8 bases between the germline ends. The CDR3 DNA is TGCGCCAGCAGCTTCGGCCCTAACGAGCAGTACTTC. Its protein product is CASSFGPNEQYF. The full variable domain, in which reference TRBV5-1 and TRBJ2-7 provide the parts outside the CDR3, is KAGVTQTPRYLIKTRGQQVTLSCSPISGHRSVSWYQQTPGQGLQFLFEYFSETQRNKGNFPGRFSGRQFSNSRSEMNVSTLELGDSALYLCASSFGPNEQYFGPGTRLTVT.

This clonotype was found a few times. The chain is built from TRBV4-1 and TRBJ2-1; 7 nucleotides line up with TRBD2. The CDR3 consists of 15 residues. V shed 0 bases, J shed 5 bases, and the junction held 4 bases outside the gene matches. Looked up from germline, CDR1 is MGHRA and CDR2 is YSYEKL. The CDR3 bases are TGCGCCAGCAGCCAAGAAGCGGGAATCAACAATGAGCAGTTCTTC. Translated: CASSQEAGINNEQFF.

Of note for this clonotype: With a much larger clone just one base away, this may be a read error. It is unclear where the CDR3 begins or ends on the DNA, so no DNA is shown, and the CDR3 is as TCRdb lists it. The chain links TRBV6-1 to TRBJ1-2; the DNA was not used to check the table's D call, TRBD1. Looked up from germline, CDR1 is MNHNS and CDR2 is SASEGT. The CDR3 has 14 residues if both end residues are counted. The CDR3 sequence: CANSYVCRTNGYTF.

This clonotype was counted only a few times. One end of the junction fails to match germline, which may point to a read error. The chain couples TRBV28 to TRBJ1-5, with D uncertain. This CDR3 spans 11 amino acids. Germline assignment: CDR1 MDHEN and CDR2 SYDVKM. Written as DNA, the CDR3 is TGTGCCAGCAGTTCCGACAAGGCTAGGGATTTT. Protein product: CASSSDKARDF.

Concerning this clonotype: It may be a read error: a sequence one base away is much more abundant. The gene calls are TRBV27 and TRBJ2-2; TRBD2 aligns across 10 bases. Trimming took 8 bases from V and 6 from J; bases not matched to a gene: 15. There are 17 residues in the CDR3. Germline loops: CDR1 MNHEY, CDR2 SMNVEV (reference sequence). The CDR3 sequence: CASARTGTSVDAGELFF. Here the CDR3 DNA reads TGTGCCAGCGCAAGAACCGGGACTAGCGTTGACGCCGGGGAGCTGTTTTTT.

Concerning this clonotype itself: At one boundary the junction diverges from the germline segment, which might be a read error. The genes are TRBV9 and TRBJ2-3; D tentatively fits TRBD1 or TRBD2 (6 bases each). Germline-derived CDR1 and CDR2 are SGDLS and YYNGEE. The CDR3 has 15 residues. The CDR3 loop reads CASSLGSGAGDTRYF. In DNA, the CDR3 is TGTGCCAGCAGTTTAGGGTCGGGGGCTGGGGATACGCGGTATTTT.

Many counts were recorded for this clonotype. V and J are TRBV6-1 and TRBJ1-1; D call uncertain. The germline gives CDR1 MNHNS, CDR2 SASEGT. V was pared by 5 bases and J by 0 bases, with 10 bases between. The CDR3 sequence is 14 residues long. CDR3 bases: TGTGCCAGCAGTATTGGGGTAATGAACACTGAAGCTTTCTTT. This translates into CASSIGVMNTEAFF.

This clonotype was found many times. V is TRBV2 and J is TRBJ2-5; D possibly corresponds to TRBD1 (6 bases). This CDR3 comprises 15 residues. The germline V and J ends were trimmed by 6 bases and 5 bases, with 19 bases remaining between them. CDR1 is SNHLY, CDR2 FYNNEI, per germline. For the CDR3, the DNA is TGTGCCAGCAGAACTCCCGAAGGGGGAAGGGAGACCCAGTACTTC. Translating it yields CASRTPEGGRETQYF. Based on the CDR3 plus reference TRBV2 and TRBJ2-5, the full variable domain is EPEVTQTPSHQVTQMGQEVILRCVPISNHLYFYWYRQILGQKVEFLVSFYNNEISEKSEIFDDQFSVERPDGSNFTLKIRSTKLEDSAMYFCASRTPEGGRETQYFGPGTRLLVL.